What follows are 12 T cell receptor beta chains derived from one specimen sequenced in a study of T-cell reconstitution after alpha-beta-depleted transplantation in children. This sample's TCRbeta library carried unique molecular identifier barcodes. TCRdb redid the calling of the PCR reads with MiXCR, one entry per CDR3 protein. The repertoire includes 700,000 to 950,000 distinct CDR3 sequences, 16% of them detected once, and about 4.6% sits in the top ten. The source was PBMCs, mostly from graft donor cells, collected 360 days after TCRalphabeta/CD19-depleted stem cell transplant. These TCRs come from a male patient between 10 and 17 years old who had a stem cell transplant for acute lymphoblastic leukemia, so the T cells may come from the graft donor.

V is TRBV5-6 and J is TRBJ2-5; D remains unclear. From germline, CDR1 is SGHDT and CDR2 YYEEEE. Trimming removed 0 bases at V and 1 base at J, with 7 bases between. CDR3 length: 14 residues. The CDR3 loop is CASSLEVGQETQYF. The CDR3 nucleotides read TGTGCCAGCAGCTTGGAGGTGGGCCAAGAGACCCAGTACTTC. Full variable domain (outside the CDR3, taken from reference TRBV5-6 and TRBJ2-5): DAGVTQSPTHLIKTRGQQVTLRCSPKSGHDTVSWYQQALGQGPQFIFQYYEEEERQRGNFPDRFSGHQFPNYSSELNVNALLLGDSALYLCASSLEVGQETQYFGPGTRLLVL.

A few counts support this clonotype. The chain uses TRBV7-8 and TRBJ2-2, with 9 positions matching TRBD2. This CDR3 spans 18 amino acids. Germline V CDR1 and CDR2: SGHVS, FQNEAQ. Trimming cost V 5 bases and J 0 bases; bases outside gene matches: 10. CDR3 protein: CASSGAHRLAANTGELFF. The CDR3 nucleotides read TGTGCCAGCAGCGGAGCTCACAGACTAGCGGCGAACACCGGGGAGCTGTTTTTT.

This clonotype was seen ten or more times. CDR3 protein: CASSYGTAFRWGSPLHF. CDR3 sequence (DNA): TGTGCCAGCAGTTATGGGACAGCTTTTCGGTGGGGTTCACCCCTCCACTTT. This chain connects TRBV6-5 to TRBJ1-6, with 7 bases identical to TRBD1. The CDR3 is 17 amino acids. The germline gives CDR1 MNHEY, CDR2 SVGAGI. The J segment lost 9 bases and the V segment lost 3 bases, leaving 14 bases of the junction unmatched.

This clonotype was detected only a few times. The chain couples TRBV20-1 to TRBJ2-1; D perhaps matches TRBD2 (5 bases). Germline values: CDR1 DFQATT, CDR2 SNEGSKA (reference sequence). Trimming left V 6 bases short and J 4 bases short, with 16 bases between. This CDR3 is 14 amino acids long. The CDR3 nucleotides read TGCAGTGCCACGGGAAGTGGGCCATACAATGAGCAGTTCTTC. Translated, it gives CSATGSGPYNEQFF.

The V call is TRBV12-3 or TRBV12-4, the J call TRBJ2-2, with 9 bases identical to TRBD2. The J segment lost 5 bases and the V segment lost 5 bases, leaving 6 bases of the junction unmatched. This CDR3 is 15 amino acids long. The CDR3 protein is CASSPRSGRTGELFF. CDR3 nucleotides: TGTGCCAGCAGTCCGCGTAGCGGGAGAACCGGGGAGCTGTTTTTT.

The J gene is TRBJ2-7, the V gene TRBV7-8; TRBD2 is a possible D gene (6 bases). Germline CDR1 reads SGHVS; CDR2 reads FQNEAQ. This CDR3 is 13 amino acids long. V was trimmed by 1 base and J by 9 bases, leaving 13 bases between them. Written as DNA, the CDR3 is TGTGCCAGCAGCTTAGAACAGGAGGGGTGGCAGTACTTC. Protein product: CASSLEQEGWQYF.

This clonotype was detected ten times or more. The CDR3 DNA reads TGTGCCAGCAGCTCGAGGAGCGCGAATGAGCAGTTCTTC. It is translated as CASSSRSANEQFF. The chain uses TRBV7-9 and TRBJ2-1; D unresolved. CDR3 size: 13 residues. V was cut by 4 bases and J by 7 bases, with 11 bases left in between. CDR1 and CDR2 (germline): SEHNR, FQNEAQ (reference sequence).

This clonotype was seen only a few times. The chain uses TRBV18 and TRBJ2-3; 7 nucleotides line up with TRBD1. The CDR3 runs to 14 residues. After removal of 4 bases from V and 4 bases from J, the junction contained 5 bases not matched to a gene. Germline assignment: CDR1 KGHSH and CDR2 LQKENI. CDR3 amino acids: CASSQQGYSDTQYF. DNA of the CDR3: TGTGCCAGCTCACAACAGGGGTATTCAGATACGCAGTATTTT. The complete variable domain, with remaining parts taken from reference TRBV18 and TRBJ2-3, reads NAGVMQNPRHLVRRRGQEARLRCSPMKGHSHVYWYRQLPEEGLKFMVYLQKENIIDESGMPKERFSAEFPKEGPSILRIQQVVRGDSAAYFCASSQQGYSDTQYFGPGTRLTVL.

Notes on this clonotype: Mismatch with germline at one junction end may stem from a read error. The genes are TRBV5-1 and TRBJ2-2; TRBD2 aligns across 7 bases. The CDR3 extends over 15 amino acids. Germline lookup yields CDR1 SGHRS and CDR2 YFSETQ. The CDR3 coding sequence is TGCGCCAGCAGCCCCGTGGGGGGGAACGCCGGGGAGCTGTTTTTT. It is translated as CASSPVGGNAGELFF.

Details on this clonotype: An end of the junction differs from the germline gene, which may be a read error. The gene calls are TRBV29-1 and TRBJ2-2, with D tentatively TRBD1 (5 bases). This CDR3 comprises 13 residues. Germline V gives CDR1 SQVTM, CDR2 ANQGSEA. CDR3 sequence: CSVDKGNAGELFF. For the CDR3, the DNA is TGCAGCGTGGACAAGGGGAACGCCGGGGAGCTGTTTTTT.

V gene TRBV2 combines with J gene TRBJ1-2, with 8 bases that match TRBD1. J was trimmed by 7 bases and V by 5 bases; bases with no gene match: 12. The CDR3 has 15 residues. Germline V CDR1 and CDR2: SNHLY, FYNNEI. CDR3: CASSRLGQGALGYTF. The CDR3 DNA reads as TGTGCCAGCAGTCGCCTCGGGCAGGGGGCGCTTGGCTACACCTTC.

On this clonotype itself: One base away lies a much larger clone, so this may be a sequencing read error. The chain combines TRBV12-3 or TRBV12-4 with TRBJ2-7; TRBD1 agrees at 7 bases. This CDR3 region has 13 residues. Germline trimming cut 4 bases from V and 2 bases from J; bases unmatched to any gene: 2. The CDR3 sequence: CASSSQGTYEQYV. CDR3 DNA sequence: TGTGCCAGCAGTTCACAGGGGACCTACGAGCAGTACGTC.